The table lists the clone carrying this T cell receptor (beta chain) with many counts. The antigen remains undetermined. This entry is derived from a study of T-cell reconstitution after alpha-beta-depleted transplantation in children. Broader study findings: In patients about two months after transplant, alpha-beta T cells reportedly arose from several hundred expanded graft clones.

Preparation of the TCRbeta library used unique molecular identifiers. TCRdb used MiXCR to reprocess the PCR reads, holding one entry per CDR3 protein. The sample yields hundreds of thousands of distinct CDR3 sequences, around 15% seen once. The sequence was obtained from a boy under two years old who had a stem cell transplant for Wiskott-Aldrich syndrome, so the T cells may come from the graft donor. The sample was PBMCs, mostly from graft donor cells, taken 360 days after TCRalphabeta/CD19-depleted stem cell transplant.

CDR3 sequence (DNA): TGTGCCATCAAACCTTCGGAACAGGGGTACAATGAGCAGTTCTTC. Protein product: CAIKPSEQGYNEQFF. The J gene is TRBJ2-1, the V gene TRBV7-9; 7 nucleotides match TRBD1. V lost 10 bases, J lost 4 bases, and 13 bases stayed unmatched. CDR3 length: 15 amino acids. From germline, CDR1 is SEHNR and CDR2 FQNEAQ (reference sequence).